This is a list of T cell receptor beta chains from one sample in a study of blood T cell repertoires in COVID-19. Assay used: immunoSEQ multiplex PCR; TCRdb lists only in-frame clones, some missing. The sample includes 150,000 to 160,000 clones, 65% to 90% seen only once; the top ten take approximately 9.7%. The sample taken for sequencing was peripheral blood. These receptors came from a woman aged 45 to 65 with acute or convalescent COVID-19. CDR3s include the opening cysteine and the closing phenylalanine or tryptophan. A D gene is named only where the DNA matches it firmly. Part of the rows lack a size; the others show once, few, many or a class for expanded clones.

V gene,D gene,clone size,J gene,CDR3 length,CDR3 DNA,CDR3 protein
TRBV2,TRBD1,NA,TRBJ1-2,15,TGTGCCAGCAGCTTGACAGGGGGCGGGAGCTATGGCTACACCTTC,CASSLTGGGSYGYTF
TRBV7-2,NA,NA,TRBJ1-3,15,TGTGCCAGCAGCTTAGTAGGCAGGGCTGGAAACACCATATATTTT,CASSLVGRAGNTIYF
TRBV19,NA,NA,TRBJ2-6,15,TGTGCCAGTAGTATTTTAAACTCTGGGGCCAACGTCCTGACTTTC,CASSILNSGANVLTF
TRBV6-2/TRBV6-3,NA,NA,TRBJ1-6,13,TGTGCCAGCAGCGGACTGATTAATTCACCCCTCCACTTT,CASSGLINSPLHF
TRBV19,NA,NA,TRBJ2-1,16,TGTGCCAGTATGGGGGGGGCCGCGAGCTCCTACAATGAGCAGTTCTTC,CASMGGAASSYNEQFF
TRBV4-3,NA,few,TRBJ1-1,14,TGCGCCAGCAGCCAGCCAGGGCTCCCCACTGAAGCTTTCTTT,CASSQPGLPTEAFF
TRBV4-3,NA,NA,TRBJ1-1,16,TGCGCCAGCAGCCAAGGTGATGGACAGATGAACACTGAAGCTTTCTTT,CASSQGDGQMNTEAFF
TRBV7-3,TRBD2,once,TRBJ2-1,16,TGTGCCAGCAGCTGGCGTCCGGGGGGATCCTACAATGAGCAGTTCTTC,CASSWRPGGSYNEQFF
TRBV5-6,NA,NA,TRBJ1-1,15,TGTGCCAGCAGCTTAGATCGGGGGTTGAACACTGAAGCTTTCTTT,CASSLDRGLNTEAFF
TRBV28,TRBD2,NA,TRBJ2-7,15,TGTGCCAGCAGTTACCTCGGACTAGCGGGAGTCGAGCAGTACTTC,CASSYLGLAGVEQYF
TRBV7-2,TRBD2,NA,TRBJ2-5,16,TGTGCCACAAGCGGGACTAGCGGGGGCACGAGCCAGACCCAGTACTTC,CATSGTSGGTSQTQYF
TRBV9,TRBD1,NA,TRBJ1-6,15,TGTGCCAGCAGCCCCCGACAGGGCACTAATTCACCCCTCCACTTT,CASSPRQGTNSPLHF
TRBV4-2,TRBD2,NA,TRBJ2-1,19,TGTGCCAGCAGCTCATCGGGACTAGCGGGGGGCCCGATCAACAATGAGCAGTTCTTC,CASSSSGLAGGPINNEQFF
TRBV19,TRBD2,NA,TRBJ2-5,15,TGTGCCAGTAGTTCGGGACTAGCGGGAGATGAGACCCAGTACTTC,CASSSGLAGDETQYF
TRBV10-3,TRBD2,NA,TRBJ2-7,14,TGTGCCATCAGTGGTCGCGGGGGTTCCTACGAGCAGTACTTC,CAISGRGGSYEQYF
TRBV19,TRBD1,once,TRBJ2-7,14,TGTGCCAGTAGTAGGGACAGAGATTCGCTGGAGCAGTACTTC,CASSRDRDSLEQYF
TRBV5-4,TRBD1,few,TRBJ1-2,15,TGTGCCAGCAGCTTGGGTGGCCAGGGGGCAAGGGGCTACACCTTC,CASSLGGQGARGYTF